This T cell receptor (beta chain) was captured in a study of blood T cell repertoires in COVID-19. Study details: T cells, B-cell-depleted T cells, or PBMCs provided the cDNA or gDNA that served as material.

Here immunoSEQ multiplex PCR was the method, and the copy in TCRdb shows in-frame clones only, minus some. The repertoire holds approximately 280,000 clones, with more than 80% as singletons. One Seattle source followed patients from active infection through their disease course. A note on this clone: The germline gene is not matched at one end of the junction; a read error may be the cause.

This receptor was obtained from a young woman with COVID-19, enrolled during active disease. What was sequenced was peripheral blood.

As DNA, the CDR3 is TGTGCTAGCAGCTTAGGGGCTGTCAGGGGAGCCCAAGAGACCCAGTACTTC. This codes for CASSLGAVRGAQETQYF. V gene TRBV7-7 combines with J gene TRBJ2-5, with D tentatively TRBD1 (6 bases). CDR3 length: 17 amino acids. Germline V gene sequence: CDR1 SSHAT, CDR2 FNYEAQ (reference sequence). The variable domain in full, completed from reference TRBV7-7 and TRBJ2-5, reads GAGVSQSPRYKVTKRGQDVTLRCDPISSHATLYWYQQALGQGPEFLTYFNYEAQPDKSGLPSDRFSAERPEGSISTLTIQRTEQRDSAMYRCASSLGAVRGAQETQYFGPGTRLLVL.